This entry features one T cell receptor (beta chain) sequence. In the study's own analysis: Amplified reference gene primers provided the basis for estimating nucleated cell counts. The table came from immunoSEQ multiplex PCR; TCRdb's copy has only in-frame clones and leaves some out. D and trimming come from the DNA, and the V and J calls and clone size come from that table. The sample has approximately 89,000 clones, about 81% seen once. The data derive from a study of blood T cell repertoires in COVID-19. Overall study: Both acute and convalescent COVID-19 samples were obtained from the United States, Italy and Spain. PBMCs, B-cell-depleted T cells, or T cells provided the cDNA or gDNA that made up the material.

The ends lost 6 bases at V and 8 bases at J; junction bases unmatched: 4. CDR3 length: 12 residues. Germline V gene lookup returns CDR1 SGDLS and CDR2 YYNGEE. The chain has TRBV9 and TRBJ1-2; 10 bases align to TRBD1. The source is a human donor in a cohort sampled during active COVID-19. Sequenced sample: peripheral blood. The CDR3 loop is CASTRTGGGYTF. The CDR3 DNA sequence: TGTGCCAGCACCCGGACAGGGGGAGGCTACACCTTC.